Below, one TCR beta chain is given with its context. Antigen unknown. The data originate from a study of graft-versus-host responses after intestinal transplantation. Study in general: Recipients obtained multivisceral, liver-intestinal, or isolated intestinal transplants. Every recipient underwent anti-thymocyte globulin induction, then tacrolimus and steroids for roughly three years.

Some clones are missing from TCRdb's copy, which holds only in-frame ones; the method was immunoSEQ multiplex PCR. This repertoire shows approximately 86,000 clones, around 93% found once; its top ten account for around 0.44%. There are 12 residues in the CDR3. Germline V gives CDR1 MNHEY, CDR2 SMNVEV (reference sequence). V was pared by 6 bases and J by 5 bases, with 10 bases between. The sample in question was unstimulated CD8+ T cells sorted from spleen or lymph node cells, obtained before transplant. The clonotype originates from a human donor who was the organ donor for an intestinal transplant. The rearrangement uses TRBV27 and TRBJ2-5, with TRBD1 as a possible D gene (5 bases). The CDR3 DNA reads TGTGCCAGCAGCCACGCAGGGGAGACCCAGTACTTC. The encoded protein is CASSHAGETQYF.